The rows below give T cell receptor beta chains drawn from one sample of a study of control samples from healthy donors and cancer patients. The protocol was immunoSEQ multiplex PCR, while the TCRdb copy is restricted to in-frame clones and leaves out a portion. Among some 250,000 clones listed, roughly four fifths were seen once. Input material: PBMCs. The receptors derive from a woman aged 55-69 years with lung cancer. Both conserved end residues are part of each CDR3. The D gene is left open where the match is weak. Some rows have no size entry. The others give once, few or many, or a class for an expanded clone.

>few|.|TRBJ1-3|TRBV4-1
CASSPETGTGNTIYF
TGCGCCAGCAGCCCCGAGACGGGCACAGGAAACACCATATATTTT
>.|.|TRBJ2-5|TRBV30
CAWDRQGQETQYF
TGTGCCTGGGATCGGCAGGGTCAAGAGACCCAGTACTTC
>.|.|TRBJ1-2|TRBV5-1
CASSFEGSGYTF
TGCGCCAGCAGCTTTGAAGGAAGTGGCTACACCTTC
>.|.|TRBJ2-7|TRBV19
CASRPGPNSYEQYF
TGTGCCAGTAGACCCGGACCAAACTCCTACGAGCAGTACTTC
>.|TRBD1|TRBJ1-5|TRBV7-9
CASSRETGSPYSNQPQHF
TGTGCCAGCAGCCGTGAGACAGGGAGCCCCTATAGCAATCAGCCCCAGCATTTT
>once|TRBD1|TRBJ1-1|TRBV3-1/TRBV3-2
CASTLTTGGGTEAFF
TGTGCCAGCACGCTTACGACAGGGGGAGGCACTGAAGCTTTCTTT
>.|.|TRBJ1-6|TRBV5-1
CASSLDDNSPLHF
TGCGCCAGCAGCTTGGACGATAATTCACCCCTCCACTTT
>few|.|TRBJ2-6|TRBV28
CASSSPGQTGANVLTF
TGTGCCAGCAGCTCACCAGGACAGACTGGGGCCAACGTCCTGACTTTC
>.|TRBD2|TRBJ2-3|TRBV3-1/TRBV3-2
CASSQVLAGAFGTDTQYF
TGTGCCAGCAGCCAAGTACTAGCGGGAGCATTTGGCACAGATACGCAGTATTTT
>.|.|TRBJ1-1|TRBV21-1
CASSNRFVNTEAFF
TGTGCCAGCAGCAACAGGTTCGTCAACACTGAAGCTTTCTTT
>.|.|TRBJ2-2|TRBV10-3
CASRTGTLLETGELFF
TGTGCCTCCAGAACAGGGACACTTTTAGAGACCGGGGAGCTGTTTTTT
>.|.|TRBJ1-2|TRBV7-2
CASSGNGGSNYGYTF
TGTGCCAGCAGCGGGAACGGCGGATCTAACTATGGCTACACCTTC
>.|TRBD1|TRBJ2-7|TRBV5-1
CASSGSTGDHEQYF
TGCGCCAGCAGCGGATCCACAGGGGACCACGAGCAGTACTTC
>few|.|TRBJ2-7|TRBV28
CASSLFSPPSYEQYF
TGTGCCAGCAGCCTTTTTTCTCCACCCTCCTACGAGCAGTACTTC
>.|.|TRBJ1-2|TRBV25-1
CASWGGLYGYTF
TGTGCCAGCTGGGGAGGTCTGTATGGCTACACCTTC
>.|.|TRBJ1-1|TRBV5-1
CASSVGLNTEAFF
TGCGCCAGCAGCGTTGGGTTGAACACTGAAGCTTTCTTT
>.|TRBD2|TRBJ2-1|TRBV2
CANQLAGVDNEQFF
TGTGCCAACCAACTAGCGGGAGTGGACAATGAGCAGTTCTTC
>.|.|TRBJ2-1|TRBV11-2
CASSLQGLRSVSEQFF
TGTGCCAGCAGCCTACAGGGACTTAGGTCGGTCAGTGAGCAGTTCTTC
>.|.|TRBJ1-1|TRBV14
CASSQDRAREAFF
TGTGCCAGCAGCCAAGACAGGGCCCGAGAAGCTTTCTTT
>.|.|TRBJ2-7|TRBV11-2
CASSLVGSYEQYF
TGTGCCAGCAGCTTAGTGGGCTCCTACGAGCAGTACTTC
>once|TRBD2|TRBJ2-1|TRBV19
CASSIDSGSINEQFF
TGTGCCAGTAGTATAGACAGCGGGAGTATAAATGAGCAGTTCTTC
>.|TRBD1|TRBJ2-1|TRBV6-4
CASNLGQSLFNEQFF
TGTGCCAGCAATCTGGGACAGTCATTGTTCAATGAGCAGTTCTTC
>.|TRBD2|TRBJ2-1|TRBV7-9
CASSPGTSGRALEGNEQFF
TGTGCCAGCAGTCCAGGGACTAGCGGGAGGGCCCTAGAGGGAAATGAGCAGTTCTTC
>.|TRBD2|TRBJ2-7|TRBV7-2
CASSLGPSGGREQYF
TGTGCCAGCAGCTTAGGGCCTAGCGGGGGGCGGGAGCAGTACTTC
>.|.|TRBJ1-3|TRBV6-5
CASSLTTSGNTIYF
TGTGCCAGCAGTTTGACAACCTCTGGAAACACCATATATTTT
>.|TRBD1|TRBJ2-5|TRBV3-1/TRBV3-2
CASSHRGQGETQYF
TGTGCCAGCAGCCACAGGGGGCAAGGAGAGACCCAGTACTTC
>.|.|TRBJ1-1|TRBV7-9
CASSSRGRTIEAFF
TGTGCCAGCAGCTCCAGGGGACGAACAATTGAAGCTTTCTTT
>few|TRBD1|TRBJ1-2|TRBV29-1
CSVVIGQGDYGYTF
TGCAGCGTTGTGATAGGACAGGGTGACTATGGCTACACCTTC
>once|.|TRBJ1-5|TRBV4-2
CASSQEVQGGQPQHF
TGTGCCAGCAGCCAAGAAGTCCAGGGAGGTCAGCCCCAGCATTTT
>.|.|TRBJ2-7|TRBV5-8
CASSLGLGYEQYF
TGTGCCAGCAGCTTGGGACTAGGCTACGAGCAGTACTTC
>.|.|TRBJ1-6|TRBV3-1/TRBV3-2
CASSPLGNSPLHF
TGTGCCAGCAGCCCCCTCGGGAATTCACCCCTCCACTTT
>.|.|TRBJ2-7|TRBV3-1/TRBV3-2
CASSRELAREQYF
TGTGCCAGCAGTCGTGAACTAGCTCGGGAGCAGTACTTC
>.|.|TRBJ2-1|TRBV7-9
CASSLTQGDNEQFF
TGTGCCAGCAGCTTGACACAGGGAGACAATGAGCAGTTCTTC
>.|TRBD1|TRBJ2-7|TRBV28
CASSWRDRRSYEQYF
TGTGCCAGCAGTTGGCGGGACAGGAGGTCCTACGAGCAGTACTTC
>.|TRBD2|TRBJ2-5|TRBV5-1
CASRPASGAPETQYF
TGCGCCAGCAGACCGGCTAGCGGGGCCCCGGAGACCCAGTACTTC
>.|TRBD2|TRBJ2-1|TRBV5-1
CASSGGRANNEQFF
TGCGCCAGCAGCGGCGGGAGGGCAAACAATGAGCAGTTCTTC
>few|.|TRBJ2-2|TRBV6-6
CASTHGAGTNTGELFF
TGTGCCAGCACCCACGGGGCGGGGACAAACACCGGGGAGCTGTTTTTT
>few|.|TRBJ2-1|TRBV20-1
CSASSREVHEQFF
TGCAGTGCTAGTTCTCGGGAAGTCCATGAGCAGTTCTTC